The 31 T cell receptor beta chains below come from one sample, sequenced in a study of cytomegalovirus exposure and HLA in healthy donors. PCR employed 60 Vbeta and 13 Jbeta primers. Produced via immunoSEQ multiplex PCR; TCRdb's table is partial and in-frame only. Counted here are 110,000 or so clones, 74% occurring once; the ten biggest clones make up about 4%. The sequenced sample was PBMCs. These receptors were obtained from a woman aged 40 to 50 in good health and CMV-seropositive.

This rearrangement joins TRBV6-1 to TRBJ2-5, with D possibly TRBD1 on 6 matching bases. The CDR3 runs to 15 residues. Per germline, CDR1 MNHNS and CDR2 SASEGT. V was trimmed by 2 bases and J by 5 bases, leaving 15 bases between them. CDR3: CASSEITGPNETQYF. CDR3 DNA sequence: TGTGCCAGCAGTGAAATAACAGGGCCAAACGAGACCCAGTACTTC.

The CDR3 spells CASGTPGKGIGYEQYF. In nucleotides, the CDR3 is TGTGCTAGTGGTACCCCGGGGAAAGGGATAGGCTACGAGCAGTACTTC. V is TRBV12-5 and J is TRBJ2-7; tentatively, D is TRBD2 (5 bases). This CDR3 comprises 16 residues. V gave up 5 bases and J gave up 3 bases, with 20 bases separating them. Germline V gives CDR1 LGHNT, CDR2 FRNRAP.

The V and J genes are TRBV6-6 and TRBJ2-2; 8 nucleotides line up with TRBD2. From germline, CDR1 is MNHNY and CDR2 SVGAGI (reference sequence). The CDR3 contains 14 residues. Trimming cost V 8 bases and J 5 bases; bases outside gene matches: 7. DNA for the CDR3: TGTGCCAGCGTGAGCGGGAGAAATACCGGGGAGCTGTTTTTT. It specifies CASVSGRNTGELFF.

This clone was seen only a few times. The chain has TRBV9 and TRBJ2-3, with TRBD2 matching over 7 bases. Germline CDR1 and CDR2: SGDLS and YYNGEE. The ends lost 4 bases at V and 7 bases at J; junction bases unmatched: 3. This CDR3 comprises 12 residues. The CDR3 DNA is TGTGCCAGCAGCCCGACTAGCAATACGCAGTATTTT. As protein: CASSPTSNTQYF.

The chain uses TRBV18 and TRBJ1-1, with TRBD1 matching 9 bases. The CDR3 contains 23 residues. V lost 0 bases, J lost 4 bases, and 27 bases stayed unmatched. Germline values: CDR1 KGHSH, CDR2 LQKENI. The CDR3 DNA is TGTGCCAGCTCACCACCGGCCAAGGCTAAAACGGGGACAGGGTTGATTTTTAGCACTGAAGCTTTCTTT. It translates to CASSPPAKAKTGTGLIFSTEAFF.

The gene calls are TRBV7-9 and TRBJ2-1; 12 bases agree with TRBD2. The CDR3 runs to 18 residues. CDR1 is SEHNR and CDR2 is FQNEAQ in the germline V gene (reference sequence). J was trimmed by 9 bases and V by 5 bases; bases with no gene match: 17. The CDR3 loop is CASSLGRGSSGRESEQFF. The CDR3 DNA is TGTGCCAGCAGCCTAGGGCGGGGCTCTAGCGGGAGGGAAAGTGAGCAGTTCTTC.

This sequence joins TRBV5-1 and TRBJ2-2; a weak D match, TRBD1 (5 bases). The CDR3 is 16 residues long. Germline V lookup: CDR1 SGHRS, CDR2 YFSETQ. V lost 0 bases and J 2 bases, leaving 11 bases between the germline ends. CDR3 loop: CASSLAPGQNTGELFF. CDR3 DNA sequence: TGCGCCAGCAGCTTGGCTCCTGGACAAAACACCGGGGAGCTGTTTTTT.

The J gene is TRBJ2-2, the V gene TRBV6-6; a possible D gene is TRBD2 (6 bases). Trimming pared 1 base from V and 3 bases from J, leaving 9 bases between. The CDR3 is 15 amino acids. Germline V lookup: CDR1 MNHNY, CDR2 SVGAGI (reference sequence). The CDR3 sequence is CASSYFPSDTGELFF. CDR3 sequence (DNA): TGTGCCAGCAGTTACTTTCCTAGCGACACCGGGGAGCTGTTTTTT.

The J gene is TRBJ2-5, the V gene TRBV7-3; 13 bases map to TRBD2. Germline V lookup: CDR1 SGHTA, CDR2 FQGTGA. This CDR3 comprises 18 residues. V was clipped by 1 base and J by 1 base; unmatched bases: 6. The CDR3 reads CASSLKPRLAGGQETQYF. Here the CDR3 DNA reads TGTGCCAGCAGCTTAAAACCCCGACTAGCGGGGGGCCAAGAGACCCAGTACTTC. The whole variable domain, remainder taken from reference TRBV7-3 and TRBJ2-5, is GAGVSQTPSNKVTEKGKYVELRCDPISGHTALYWYRQSLGQGPEFLIYFQGTGAADDSGLPNDRFFAVRPEGSVSTLKIQRTERGDSAVYLCASSLKPRLAGGQETQYFGPGTRLLVL.

This chain uses TRBV4-1 with TRBJ2-3; the match to TRBD2 covers 12 bases. The junction had 7 bases not matched to a gene; V was cut back by 3 bases and J by 6 bases. Germline assignment: CDR1 MGHRA and CDR2 YSYEKL. The CDR3 is 16 amino acids. The CDR3, as DNA: TGCGCCAGCAGCCACCCGACTAGCGGGAGCGGTGATACGCAGTATTTT. Translating gives CASSHPTSGSGDTQYF.

The V and J genes are TRBV7-8 and TRBJ1-5; no firm D call. The CDR3 loop spans 15 amino acids. The germline V and J ends were trimmed by 8 bases and 4 bases, with 18 bases remaining between them. CDR1 SGHVS and CDR2 FQNEAQ come from the germline V gene. CDR3 DNA sequence: TGTGCCAGCTCGTTCCTCTCGGAACAGAATCAGCCCCAGCATTTT. Translated: CASSFLSEQNQPQHF.

The chain recombines TRBV29-1 with TRBJ2-3; 12 bases line up with TRBD2. With V trimmed by 7 bases and J by 8 bases, 10 bases remained unmatched. The CDR3 covers 14 residues. The germline CDR1 and CDR2 sequences are SQVTM and ANQGSEA. The CDR3 reads CSARTSGIAVTQYF. The DNA for the CDR3 is TGCAGCGCCCGGACTAGCGGGATTGCAGTTACGCAGTATTTT.

This chain connects TRBV5-1 to TRBJ1-1; possible D gene TRBD1, 5 bases. Germline values: CDR1 SGHRS, CDR2 YFSETQ. The CDR3 extends over 15 amino acids. V lost 5 bases, J lost 5 bases, and 19 bases lay in between. The chain's CDR3 is CASRTWGDTGTEAFF. The CDR3 bases are TGCGCCAGCAGGACCTGGGGGGATACGGGGACTGAAGCTTTCTTT.

This chain's CDR3 is CASSIYRSSYNEQFF. DNA of the CDR3: TGTGCCAGTAGTATCTACCGGAGCTCCTACAATGAGCAGTTCTTC. The chain links TRBV19 to TRBJ2-1; no definite D call. The CDR3 totals 15 residues. The germline V gene encodes CDR1 LNHDA and CDR2 SQIVND (reference sequence). The V gene lost 3 bases and the J gene lost 0 bases, with 9 bases spanning the gap.

The V gene is TRBV7-9, the J gene TRBJ2-7; D unresolved. V lost 3 bases to trimming and J lost 0 bases, with 6 bases between them. Germline CDR1 and CDR2: SEHNR and FQNEAQ (reference sequence). The CDR3 runs to 13 residues. CDR3 amino acids: CASSFSSSYEQYF. The CDR3 bases are TGTGCCAGCAGCTTTAGTAGCTCCTACGAGCAGTACTTC.

The rearrangement joins TRBV5-6 to TRBJ2-3, with TRBD2 matching 7 bases. The CDR3 extends over 14 amino acids. The germline V gene has CDR1 SGHDT and CDR2 YYEEEE. Trimming cost V 2 bases and J 6 bases; bases outside gene matches: 6. DNA for the CDR3: TGTGCCAGCAGCTTAGGCGGGAGTTGGGATACGCAGTATTTT. This gives the protein CASSLGGSWDTQYF.

As concerns this clone: The junction differs from germline at one of its ends, possibly a read error. V gene TRBV5-1 combines with J gene TRBJ2-6; no clear D. This CDR3 is 15 amino acids long. Germline loops: CDR1 SGHRS, CDR2 YFSETQ. The CDR3 nucleotides read TGCGCCAGCGGCTTAAGAGTCTCTGGGGCCAACGTCCTGACTTTC. This codes for CASGLRVSGANVLTF.

V usage is TRBV18 and J usage is TRBJ2-5, with 7 bases lining up with TRBD2. Germline assignment: CDR1 KGHSH and CDR2 LQKENI. V trimming: 1 base; J trimming: 2 bases; junction bases outside the gene matches: 4. The CDR3 is 15 amino acids. The CDR3 DNA reads as TGTGCCAGCTCACCACGTCGGGGGGAACAAGAGACCCAGTACTTC. Its translation is CASSPRRGEQETQYF.

The chain couples TRBV11-1 to TRBJ1-1; D unresolved. The V end lost 4 bases, the J end lost 4 bases, and 10 bases lay between the germline ends. Germline values: CDR1 SGHAT, CDR2 FQDESV (reference sequence). This CDR3 region has 13 residues. CDR3 protein: CASSSHSLTEAFF. The CDR3, as DNA: TGTGCCAGCAGCTCCCACTCCCTCACTGAAGCTTTCTTT.

The chain joins TRBV23-1 to TRBJ2-7, with 10 bases matching TRBD1. Being an ORF, TRBV23-1 has a function that is uncertain. The CDR3 runs to 16 residues. The trim removed 5 bases at V and 1 base at J, leaving 8 bases unmatched. DNA of the CDR3: TGCGCCAGCAGTTCGACAGGGGGCGCGTTGTCCTACGAGCAGTACTTC. Encoded protein: CASSSTGGALSYEQYF.

This clone was counted between two and nine times. V and J are TRBV19 and TRBJ1-1; 8 nucleotides agree with TRBD1. Germline V gene lookup returns CDR1 LNHDA and CDR2 SQIVND (reference sequence). V dropped 6 bases and J dropped 12; count of bases not matched to a gene: 9. The CDR3 has 12 residues. The CDR3 nucleotides are TGTGCCAGTAGCCAAAGACAGGGGTTGTCTTTCTTT. Amino acids: CASSQRQGLSFF.

The chain combines TRBV5-6 with TRBJ2-5, with D possibly being TRBD2 (5 bases). This CDR3 is built from 12 residues. Germline lookup yields CDR1 SGHDT and CDR2 YYEEEE. Trimming removed 4 bases at V and 4 bases at J, with 8 bases between. The CDR3 region is CASSRGLETQYF. The CDR3 nucleotides read TGTGCCAGCAGCCGGGGATTAGAGACCCAGTACTTC.

J is TRBJ2-3 and V is TRBV7-9, with TRBD1 matching 10 bases. J gave up 4 bases and V 5 bases, and 6 bases lay outside the gene matches. The CDR3 runs to 15 residues. The germline CDR1 and CDR2 sequences are SEHNR and FQNEAQ (reference sequence). CDR3 sequence: CASSPRTGGSDTQYF. The CDR3, as DNA: TGTGCCAGCAGCCCGCGGACAGGGGGTTCAGATACGCAGTATTTT.

V gene TRBV18 combines with J gene TRBJ2-2, with D perhaps matching TRBD1 (6 bases). V gave up 4 bases and J gave up 1 base, with 7 bases separating them. The CDR3 loop spans 14 amino acids. Per germline, CDR1 KGHSH and CDR2 LQKENI. The CDR3 nucleotides read TGTGCCAGCTCACGGGGGCAGAACACCGGGGAGCTGTTTTTT. It encodes CASSRGQNTGELFF.

This clone was recorded once. The chain is built from TRBV9 and TRBJ2-3; 7 nucleotides align to TRBD2. V was clipped by 0 bases and J by 3 bases; unmatched bases: 7. The CDR3 is 16 residues long. CDR1 is SGDLS, CDR2 YYNGEE, per germline. The CDR3 loop reads CASSVGGGVGTDTQYF. CDR3 in DNA: TGTGCCAGCAGCGTAGGTGGGGGGGTGGGGACAGATACGCAGTATTTT. The complete variable domain, with remaining parts taken from reference TRBV9 and TRBJ2-3, reads DSGVTQTPKHLITATGQRVTLRCSPRSGDLSVYWYQQSLDQGLQFLIQYYNGEERAKGNILERFSAQQFPDLHSELNLSSLELGDSALYFCASSVGGGVGTDTQYFGPGTRLTVL.

This chain connects TRBV7-3 to TRBJ2-5; 7 bases match TRBD1. The CDR3 has 14 residues. Germline V gives CDR1 SGHTA, CDR2 FQGTGA. J lost 5 bases, V lost 2 bases, and 5 bases had no gene match. CDR3 protein: CASSLQQGKETQYF. The DNA of the CDR3 is TGTGCCAGCAGCTTACAACAGGGGAAGGAGACCCAGTACTTC.

The chain recombines TRBV4-3 with TRBJ1-2; a possible D gene is TRBD1 (6 bases). Trimming took off 4 bases at V and 4 bases at J, with 10 bases between the two ends. There are 13 residues in the CDR3. In germline, CDR1 is LGHNA, CDR2 YSLEER. The CDR3 coding sequence is TGCGCCAGCAGCCGGGGAGGGGGCTATGGCTACACCTTC. Amino acid sequence: CASSRGGGYGYTF.

This chain links TRBV6-6 with TRBJ1-2, with a tentative D call TRBD1 (6 bases). Per germline, CDR1 MNHNY and CDR2 SVGAGI (reference sequence). V was clipped by 0 bases and J by 4 bases, with 15 bases between them. The CDR3 runs to 16 residues. The CDR3 region is CASSYSNPGQFYGYTF. In DNA, the CDR3 is TGTGCCAGCAGTTACTCGAATCCTGGACAGTTCTATGGCTACACCTTC.

The chain employs TRBV9 and TRBJ2-2; TRBD1 agrees at 12 bases. Germline values: CDR1 SGDLS, CDR2 YYNGEE. The CDR3 extends over 18 amino acids. Trimming cost V 4 bases and J 7 bases; bases outside gene matches: 14. CDR3: CASSLHPGTGGYSGELFF. CDR3 coding DNA: TGTGCCAGCAGCCTACATCCCGGGACAGGGGGCTATAGCGGGGAGCTGTTTTTT.

This clone was found many times. V and J are TRBV5-8 and TRBJ1-1; tentative D call: TRBD1 (5 bases). The germline CDR1 and CDR2 sequences are SGHTS and YDEGEE. This CDR3 contains 11 residues. V dropped 6 bases and J dropped 6 bases, with 9 bases sitting between them. The CDR3: CASTRGSEAFF. The CDR3 nucleotides are TGTGCCAGCACCCGGGGGTCTGAAGCTTTCTTT.

The chain recombines TRBV28 with TRBJ1-2; maybe TRBD1 (5 bases). The germline CDR1 and CDR2 sequences are MDHEN and SYDVKM. V was clipped by 3 bases and J by 3 bases, with 17 bases between them. CDR3 length: 16 amino acids. CDR3 protein: CASSFGDSGSYYGYTF. The DNA for the CDR3 is TGTGCCAGCAGTTTCGGTGACAGTGGTAGTTACTATGGCTACACCTTC.